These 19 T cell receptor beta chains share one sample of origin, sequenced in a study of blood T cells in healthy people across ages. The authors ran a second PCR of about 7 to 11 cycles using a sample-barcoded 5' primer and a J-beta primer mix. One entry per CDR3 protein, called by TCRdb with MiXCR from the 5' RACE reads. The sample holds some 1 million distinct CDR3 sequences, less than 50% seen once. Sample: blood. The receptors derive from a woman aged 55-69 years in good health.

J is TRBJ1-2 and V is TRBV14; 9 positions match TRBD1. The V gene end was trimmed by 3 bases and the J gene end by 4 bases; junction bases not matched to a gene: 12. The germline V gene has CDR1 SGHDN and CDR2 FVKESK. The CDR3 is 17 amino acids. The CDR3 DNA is TGTGCCAGCAGCCACCACCACACAGGGGGCGCTTCCTATGGCTACACCTTC. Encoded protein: CASSHHHTGGASYGYTF.

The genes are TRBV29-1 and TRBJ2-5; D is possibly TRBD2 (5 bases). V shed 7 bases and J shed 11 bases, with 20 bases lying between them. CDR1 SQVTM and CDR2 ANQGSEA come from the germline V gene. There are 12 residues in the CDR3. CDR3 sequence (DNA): TGCAGCGGAGAGAGCGGTTACAATGAGCAGTACTTC. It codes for CSGESGYNEQYF.

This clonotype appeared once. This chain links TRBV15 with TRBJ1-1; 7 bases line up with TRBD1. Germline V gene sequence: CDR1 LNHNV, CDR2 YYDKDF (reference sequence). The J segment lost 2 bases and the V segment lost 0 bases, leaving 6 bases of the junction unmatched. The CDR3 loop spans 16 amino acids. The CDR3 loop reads CATSREHRGSNTEAFF. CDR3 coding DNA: TGTGCCACCAGCAGAGAGCACAGGGGAAGCAACACTGAAGCTTTCTTT.

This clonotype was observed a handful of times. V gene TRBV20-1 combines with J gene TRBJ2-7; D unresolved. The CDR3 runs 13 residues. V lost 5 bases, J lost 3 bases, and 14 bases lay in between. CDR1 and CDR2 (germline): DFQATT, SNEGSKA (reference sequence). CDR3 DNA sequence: TGCAGTGCTCCCCGGCTGGCAGACTACGAGCAGTACTTC. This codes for CSAPRLADYEQYF.

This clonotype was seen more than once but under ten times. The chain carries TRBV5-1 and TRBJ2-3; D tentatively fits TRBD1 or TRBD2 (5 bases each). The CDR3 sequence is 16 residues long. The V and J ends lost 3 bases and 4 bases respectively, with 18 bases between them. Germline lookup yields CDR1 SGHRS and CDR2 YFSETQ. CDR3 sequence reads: CASSYRDPGAADTQYF. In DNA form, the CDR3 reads TGCGCCAGCAGCTACCGGGACCCCGGGGCCGCAGATACGCAGTATTTT.

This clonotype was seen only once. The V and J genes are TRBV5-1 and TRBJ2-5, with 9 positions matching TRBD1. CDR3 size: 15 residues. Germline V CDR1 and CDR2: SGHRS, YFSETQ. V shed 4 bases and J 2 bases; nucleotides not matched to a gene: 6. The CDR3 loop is CASSPRTGVQETQYF. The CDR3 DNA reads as TGCGCCAGCAGCCCCCGGACAGGGGTGCAAGAGACCCAGTACTTC.

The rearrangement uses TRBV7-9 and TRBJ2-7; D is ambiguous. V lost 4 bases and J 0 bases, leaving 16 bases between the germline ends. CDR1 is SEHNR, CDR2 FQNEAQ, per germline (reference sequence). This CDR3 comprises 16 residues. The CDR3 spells CASSSSSGSISYEQYF. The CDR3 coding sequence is TGTGCCAGCAGCTCCTCGTCTGGAAGCATCTCCTACGAGCAGTACTTC.

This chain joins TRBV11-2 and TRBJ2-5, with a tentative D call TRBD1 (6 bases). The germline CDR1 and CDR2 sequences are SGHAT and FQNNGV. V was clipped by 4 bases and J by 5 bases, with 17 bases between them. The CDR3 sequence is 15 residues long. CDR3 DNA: TGTGCCAGCAGCTCAGGGGTCTTATCACCGGAGACCCAGTACTTC. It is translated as CASSSGVLSPETQYF.

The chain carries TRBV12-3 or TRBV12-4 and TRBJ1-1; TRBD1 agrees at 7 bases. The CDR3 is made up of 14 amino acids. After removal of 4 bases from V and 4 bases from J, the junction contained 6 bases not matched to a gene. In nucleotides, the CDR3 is TGTGCCAGCAGTTCCGACAGGGTGGGCACTGAAGCTTTCTTT. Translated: CASSSDRVGTEAFF.

This CDR3 reads CASSLVPPLPCMDTQYF. For the CDR3, the DNA is TGTGCCAGCAGCTTAGTACCCCCCTTGCCGTGCATGGATACGCAGTATTTT. The rearrangement links TRBV7-9 to TRBJ2-3; no clear D gene. Germline CDR1 SEHNR, CDR2 FQNEAQ (reference sequence). Trimming shortened V by 1 base and J by 6 bases, and 20 bases separated the two germline ends. CDR3 length equals 17 residues.

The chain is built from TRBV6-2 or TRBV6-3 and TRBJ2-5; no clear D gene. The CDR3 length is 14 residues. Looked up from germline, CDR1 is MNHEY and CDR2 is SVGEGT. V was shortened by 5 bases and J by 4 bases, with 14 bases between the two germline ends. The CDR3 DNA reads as TGTGCCAGCAGTGACCTAGGGATGGGAGAGACCCAGTACTTC. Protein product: CASSDLGMGETQYF.

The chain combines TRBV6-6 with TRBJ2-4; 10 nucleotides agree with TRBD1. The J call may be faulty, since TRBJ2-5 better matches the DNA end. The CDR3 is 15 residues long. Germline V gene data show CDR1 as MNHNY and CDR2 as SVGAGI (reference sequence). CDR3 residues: CASSYAGQGKETQYF. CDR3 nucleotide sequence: TGTGCCAGCAGTTACGCGGGACAGGGGAAAGAGACCCAGTACTTC.

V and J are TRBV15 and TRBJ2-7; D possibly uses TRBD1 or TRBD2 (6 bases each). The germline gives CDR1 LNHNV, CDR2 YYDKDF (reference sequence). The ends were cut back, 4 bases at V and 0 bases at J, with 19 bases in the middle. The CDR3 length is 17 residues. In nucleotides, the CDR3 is TGTGCCACCAGCAACCAGCTAGGGGGGCTTCGCTCCTACGAGCAGTACTTC. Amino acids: CATSNQLGGLRSYEQYF.

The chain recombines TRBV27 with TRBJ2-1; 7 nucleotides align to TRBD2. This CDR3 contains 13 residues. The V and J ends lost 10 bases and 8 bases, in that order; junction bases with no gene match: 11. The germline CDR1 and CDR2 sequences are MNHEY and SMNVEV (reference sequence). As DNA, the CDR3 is TGTGCCATCGGACGGGGGGTGGGTCATGAGCAGTTCTTC. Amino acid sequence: CAIGRGVGHEQFF.

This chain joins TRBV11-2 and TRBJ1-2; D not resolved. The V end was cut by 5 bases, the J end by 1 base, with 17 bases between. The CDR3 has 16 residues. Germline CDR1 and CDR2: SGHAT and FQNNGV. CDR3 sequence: CASSTGLLEDNYGYTF. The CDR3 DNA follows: TGTGCCAGCAGCACCGGACTCTTGGAGGATAACTATGGCTACACCTTC.

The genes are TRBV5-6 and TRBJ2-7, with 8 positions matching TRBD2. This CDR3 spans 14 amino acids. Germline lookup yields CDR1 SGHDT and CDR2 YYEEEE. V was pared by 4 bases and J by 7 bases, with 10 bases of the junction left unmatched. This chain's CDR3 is CASSPGGKYNEQYF. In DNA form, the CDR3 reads TGTGCCAGCAGCCCGGGAGGGAAATACAATGAGCAGTACTTC.

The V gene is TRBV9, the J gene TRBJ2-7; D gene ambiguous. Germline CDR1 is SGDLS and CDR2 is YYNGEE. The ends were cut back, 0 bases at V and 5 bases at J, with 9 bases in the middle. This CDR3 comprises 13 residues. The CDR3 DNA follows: TGTGCCAGCAGCGTAGGATCCGGCAACGAGCAGTACTTC. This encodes CASSVGSGNEQYF. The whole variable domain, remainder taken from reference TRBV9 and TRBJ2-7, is DSGVTQTPKHLITATGQRVTLRCSPRSGDLSVYWYQQSLDQGLQFLIQYYNGEERAKGNILERFSAQQFPDLHSELNLSSLELGDSALYFCASSVGSGNEQYFGPGTRLTVT.

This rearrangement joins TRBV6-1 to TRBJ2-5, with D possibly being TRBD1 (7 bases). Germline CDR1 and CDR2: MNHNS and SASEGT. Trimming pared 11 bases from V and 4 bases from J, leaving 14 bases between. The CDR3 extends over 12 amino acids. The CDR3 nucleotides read TGTGCCGCCCGGGGGACAGTAGAGACCCAGTACTTC. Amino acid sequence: CAARGTVETQYF.

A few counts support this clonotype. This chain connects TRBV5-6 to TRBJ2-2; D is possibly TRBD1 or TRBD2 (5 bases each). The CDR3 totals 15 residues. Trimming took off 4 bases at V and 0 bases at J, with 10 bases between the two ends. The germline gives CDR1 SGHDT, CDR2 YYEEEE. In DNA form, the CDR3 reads TGTGCCAGCAGCCCGGGACGGCCGAACACCGGGGAGCTGTTTTTT. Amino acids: CASSPGRPNTGELFF. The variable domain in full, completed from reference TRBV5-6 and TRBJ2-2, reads DAGVTQSPTHLIKTRGQQVTLRCSPKSGHDTVSWYQQALGQGPQFIFQYYEEEERQRGNFPDRFSGHQFPNYSSELNVNALLLGDSALYLCASSPGRPNTGELFFGEGSRLTVL.